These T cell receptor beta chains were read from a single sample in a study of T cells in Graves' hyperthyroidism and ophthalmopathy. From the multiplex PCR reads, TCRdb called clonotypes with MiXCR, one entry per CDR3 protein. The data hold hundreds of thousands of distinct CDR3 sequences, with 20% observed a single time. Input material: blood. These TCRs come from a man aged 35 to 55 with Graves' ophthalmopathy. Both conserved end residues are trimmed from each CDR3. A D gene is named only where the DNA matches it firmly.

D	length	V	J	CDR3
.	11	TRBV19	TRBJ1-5	ASSKQGNQPQH
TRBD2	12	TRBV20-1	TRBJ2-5	SARLAGLQETQY
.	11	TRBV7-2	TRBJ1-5	ASSPGTYQPQH
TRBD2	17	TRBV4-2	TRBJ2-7	ASSQARLAGDGALYEQY
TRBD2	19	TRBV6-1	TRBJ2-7	ASSPFPGPPRLAGGNYEQY
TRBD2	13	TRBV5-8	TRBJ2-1	ASSLGLAAYNGQF
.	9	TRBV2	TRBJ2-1	ASSEGNEQF
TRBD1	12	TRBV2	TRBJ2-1	ASRQGAIYNEQF
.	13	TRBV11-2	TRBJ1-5	ASSRGAGANQPQH
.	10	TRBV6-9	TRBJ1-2	ASSSLGAGYT
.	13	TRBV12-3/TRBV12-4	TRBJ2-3	ASSPWVGSTDTQY
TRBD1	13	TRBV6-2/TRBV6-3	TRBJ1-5	ASSAFDRADQPQH
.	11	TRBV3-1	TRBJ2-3	ASSQPGADTQY
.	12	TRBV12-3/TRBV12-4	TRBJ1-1	ASSSGPAILSAF
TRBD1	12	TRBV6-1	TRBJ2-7	ASRAGQGKHEQY
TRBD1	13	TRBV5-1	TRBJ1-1	ASSPGTGENTEAF
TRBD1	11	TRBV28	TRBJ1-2	ASSSTGVWGYT
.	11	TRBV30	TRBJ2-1	AWSVGPETEQF
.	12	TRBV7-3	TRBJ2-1	ASSWSVSDNEQF